A single sample is the source of the 27 T cell receptor beta chains below, sequenced in a study of technical replicates of blood from a handful of donors. The data were produced by immunoSEQ multiplex PCR, yet TCRdb's version contains in-frame clones alone and is incomplete. The sample shows some 13,000 clones, about 95% of them seen only once. The source material was PBMCs. These receptors all stem from a human donor in good health.

This clone is a singleton in its sample. The chain has TRBV19 and TRBJ1-2, with 8 nucleotides matching TRBD1. The CDR3 length is 15 residues. CDR1 is LNHDA and CDR2 is SQIVND in the germline V gene (reference sequence). V was clipped by 3 bases and J by 2 bases; unmatched bases: 5. The CDR3 sequence: CASSIPTGANYGYTF. In nucleotides, the CDR3 is TGTGCCAGTAGTATTCCGACAGGGGCAAACTATGGCTACACCTTC.

This chain uses TRBV27 with TRBJ1-5; D gene uncertain. CDR1 MNHEY and CDR2 SMNVEV come from the germline V gene (reference sequence). V was shortened by 2 bases and J by 1 base, with 15 bases between the two germline ends. CDR3 length equals 17 residues. The CDR3 region has the DNA TGTGCCAGCAGTTTAACCCCAGGCGGGGTCAGCAATCAGCCCCAGCATTTT. Protein product: CASSLTPGGVSNQPQHF.

This clone was seen once. V usage is TRBV4-1 and J usage is TRBJ2-7; no firm D call. This CDR3 comprises 14 residues. The ends were cut back, 0 bases at V and 3 bases at J, with 9 bases in the middle. CDR1 MGHRA and CDR2 YSYEKL come from the germline V gene. CDR3 in DNA: TGCGCCAGCAGCCAAGATTCTCGCGGCTACGAGCAGTACTTC. Translated: CASSQDSRGYEQYF.

The chain carries TRBV7-2 and TRBJ2-7; 7 bases are shared with TRBD1. Trimming removed 5 bases from V and 3 bases from J; junction bases left unmatched: 13. Per germline, CDR1 SGHTA and CDR2 FQGNSA. This CDR3 has 16 amino acids. The CDR3 region is CASSTRQGSANYEQYF. CDR3 nucleotide sequence: TGTGCCAGCAGCACCAGACAGGGAAGTGCGAACTACGAGCAGTACTTC. Variable domain in full (rest from reference TRBV7-2 and TRBJ2-7): GAGVSQSPSNKVTEKGKDVELRCDPISGHTALYWYRQSLGQGLEFLIYFQGNSAPDKSGLPSDRFSAERTGGSVSTLTIQRTQQEDSAVYLCASSTRQGSANYEQYFGPGTRLTVT.

This clone was observed a single time. The chain links TRBV27 to TRBJ2-1; TRBD2 aligns across 9 bases. Unmatched junction bases numbered 5, after V lost 7 bases and J lost 4 bases. Per germline, CDR1 MNHEY and CDR2 SMNVEV (reference sequence). The CDR3 is 14 amino acids. The CDR3 sequence is CASTEREEYNEQFF. The DNA for the CDR3 is TGTGCCAGCACAGAGCGGGAGGAATACAATGAGCAGTTCTTC.

The V gene is TRBV13, the J gene TRBJ1-2; TRBD1 aligns across 7 bases. Trimming at V came to 5 bases and at J to 8 bases, leaving 11 bases not matched to a gene. Germline V gene lookup returns CDR1 PRHDT and CDR2 FYEKMQ (reference sequence). The CDR3 is 14 amino acids. CDR3 coding DNA: TGTGCCAGCAGCGGACAGGTTTTGCTAGAGGGCTACACCTTC. Translated, it gives CASSGQVLLEGYTF.

The V gene is TRBV9, the J gene TRBJ2-6; D perhaps matches TRBD2 (6 bases). V lost 4 bases, J lost 2 bases, and 13 bases lay in between. Germline V gene data show CDR1 as SGDLS and CDR2 as YYNGEE. The CDR3 extends over 16 amino acids. The DNA of the CDR3 is TGTGCCAGCAGCCACGGGGCGGGGACTGGGGCCAACGTCCTGACTTTC. The encoded protein is CASSHGAGTGANVLTF.

The chain carries TRBV6-1 and TRBJ2-3; 12 nucleotides line up with TRBD2. This CDR3 has 15 amino acids. Germline V gene sequence: CDR1 MNHNS, CDR2 SASEGT. The V gene end was trimmed by 6 bases and the J gene end by 5 bases; junction bases not matched to a gene: 6. CDR3 sequence (DNA): TGTGCCAGCAGGCGGACTAGCGGGGTGGGAGATACGCAGTATTTT. Translation: CASRRTSGVGDTQYF.

The chain joins TRBV30 to TRBJ1-2; 7 bases align to TRBD1. This CDR3 region has 13 residues. Germline V CDR1 and CDR2: GTSNPN, SVGIG (reference sequence). V shed 3 bases and J 6 bases; nucleotides not matched to a gene: 7. This CDR3 reads CAWSPTGSDGYTF. CDR3 nucleotides: TGTGCCTGGAGCCCGACAGGGAGCGATGGCTACACCTTC.

The CDR3 bases are TGTGCCAGTAGTATCGTCTCCAATGAAAAACTGTTTTTT. It codes for CASSIVSNEKLFF. The chain has TRBV19 and TRBJ1-4; D unclear. The length of the CDR3 is 13 residues. The germline gives CDR1 LNHDA, CDR2 SQIVND (reference sequence). V was pared by 3 bases and J by 5 bases, with 7 bases between.

The rearrangement uses TRBV27 and TRBJ2-7; weak D call: TRBD1 (5 bases). The CDR3 consists of 14 residues. Germline V gene data show CDR1 as MNHEY and CDR2 as SMNVEV (reference sequence). Deletions cut 6 bases from V and 4 bases from J, with 16 bases between. The CDR3 reads CASRHVQGTYEQYF. The CDR3 nucleotides read TGTGCCAGCAGGCATGTTCAGGGCACTTACGAGCAGTACTTC.

The chain couples TRBV28 to TRBJ1-4; 8 bases line up with TRBD1. This CDR3 is 16 amino acids long. Germline V lookup: CDR1 MDHEN, CDR2 SYDVKM. The V segment lost 5 bases and the J segment 7 bases; nucleotides outside the gene matches: 12. This CDR3 reads CASSLPRQGLGEKLFF. CDR3 nucleotides: TGTGCCAGCAGTCTCCCAAGACAGGGGCTAGGTGAAAAACTGTTTTTT. Full variable domain (outside the CDR3, taken from reference TRBV28 and TRBJ1-4): DVKVTQSSRYLVKRTGEKVFLECVQDMDHENMFWYRQDPGLGLRLIYFSYDVKMKEKGDIPEGYSVSREKKERFSLILESASTNQTSMYLCASSLPRQGLGEKLFFGSGTQLSVL.

V usage is TRBV30 and J usage is TRBJ1-2; 8 bases map to TRBD1. Germline trimming cut 0 bases from V and 4 bases from J; bases unmatched to any gene: 4. This CDR3 has 14 residues. The germline V gene has CDR1 GTSNPN and CDR2 SVGIG (reference sequence). The CDR3 DNA sequence: TGTGCCTGGAGTGTACCGACAGGGGCCTATGGCTACACCTTC. The encoded protein is CAWSVPTGAYGYTF.

The chain combines TRBV5-8 with TRBJ1-1, with D unresolved. This CDR3 is 13 amino acids long. The germline V gene encodes CDR1 SGHTS and CDR2 YDEGEE. With 5 bases removed from V and 0 bases from J, the gap between germline ends came to 8 bases. The CDR3 region is CASRYTMNTEAFF. The DNA for the CDR3 is TGTGCCAGCAGGTATACAATGAACACTGAAGCTTTCTTT.

The chain recombines TRBV15 with TRBJ2-1, with 8 bases fitting TRBD1. The ends lost 5 bases at V and 0 bases at J; junction bases unmatched: 9. Germline assignment: CDR1 LNHNV and CDR2 YYDKDF (reference sequence). The CDR3 is made up of 17 amino acids. The CDR3 DNA sequence: TGTGCCACCAGCGGGAACCGACAGGGGAGCTCCTACAATGAGCAGTTCTTC. It translates to CATSGNRQGSSYNEQFF. Full variable domain (remainder filled in from reference TRBV15 and TRBJ2-1): DAMVIQNPRYQVTQFGKPVTLSCSQTLNHNVMYWYQQKSSQAPKLLFHYYDKDFNNEADTPDNFQSRRPNTSFCFLDIRSPGLGDTAMYLCATSGNRQGSSYNEQFFGPGTRLTVL.

CDR3 protein: CASSMGTGRYQPQHF. Here the CDR3 DNA reads TGTGCCAGTAGTATGGGGACAGGTCGATATCAGCCCCAGCATTTT. The chain combines TRBV19 with TRBJ1-5, with 8 bases that match TRBD1. Losses at the gene ends were 3 bases for V and 5 bases for J; bases not matched to a gene: 6. There are 15 residues in the CDR3. CDR1 is LNHDA, CDR2 SQIVND, per germline (reference sequence).

The V and J genes are TRBV10-2 and TRBJ2-5; D gene uncertain. The CDR3 spans 14 residues. The V gene's germline CDR1 is WSHSY and CDR2 SAAADI. With 3 bases removed from V and 2 bases from J, the gap between germline ends came to 10 bases. CDR3: CASSERGRQETQYF. In DNA form, the CDR3 reads TGCGCCAGCAGTGAACGCGGTCGTCAAGAGACCCAGTACTTC.

J is TRBJ2-5 and V is TRBV5-6; D is undetermined. This CDR3 region has 15 residues. The germline CDR1 and CDR2 sequences are SGHDT and YYEEEE. Deletions cut 4 bases from V and 2 bases from J, with 15 bases between. This chain's CDR3 is CASSRRYSEQETQYF. CDR3 DNA sequence: TGTGCCAGCAGCCGGCGGTATAGTGAACAAGAGACCCAGTACTTC. The entire variable domain, with the rest obtained from reference TRBV5-6 and TRBJ2-5, is as follows: DAGVTQSPTHLIKTRGQQVTLRCSPKSGHDTVSWYQQALGQGPQFIFQYYEEEERQRGNFPDRFSGHQFPNYSSELNVNALLLGDSALYLCASSRRYSEQETQYFGPGTRLLVL.

The rearrangement uses TRBV7-3 and TRBJ2-1; possibly TRBD2 for D (6 bases). CDR3 length: 15 amino acids. Per the germline V gene, CDR1 is SGHTA and CDR2 is FQGTGA. Trimming pared 2 bases from V and 7 bases from J, leaving 15 bases between. This chain's CDR3 is CASSLGRASVNEQFF. In DNA form, the CDR3 reads TGTGCCAGCAGCTTAGGTCGGGCTAGCGTGAATGAGCAGTTCTTC. Filled out from reference TRBV7-3 and TRBJ2-1, the complete variable domain reads GAGVSQTPSNKVTEKGKYVELRCDPISGHTALYWYRQSLGQGPEFLIYFQGTGAADDSGLPNDRFFAVRPEGSVSTLKIQRTERGDSAVYLCASSLGRASVNEQFFGPGTRLTVL.

This sequence joins TRBV6-5 and TRBJ2-2; 11 bases are a match to TRBD1. Germline values: CDR1 MNHEY, CDR2 SVGAGI. J was trimmed by 9 bases and V by 6 bases; bases with no gene match: 9. CDR3 length: 15 residues. Here the CDR3 reads CASRLTGTGGRELFF. The CDR3 DNA sequence: TGTGCCAGCAGACTTACAGGGACAGGGGGGCGGGAGCTGTTTTTT.

The J gene is TRBJ2-3, the V gene TRBV14; tentative D call: TRBD1 (5 bases). CDR1 is SGHDN, CDR2 FVKESK, per germline. This CDR3 region has 14 residues. V lost 1 base and J lost 3, with 8 bases in between. This chain's CDR3 is CASSQAGQTDTQYF. The CDR3 DNA reads TGTGCCAGCAGCCAAGCCGGACAAACAGATACGCAGTATTTT.

This clone was seen only once. CDR3 loop: CATSRDLVFRGQENQPQHF. In DNA, the CDR3 is TGTGCCACCAGCAGAGATTTGGTCTTTCGCGGGCAGGAGAATCAGCCCCAGCATTTT. This rearrangement joins TRBV15 to TRBJ1-5; D not resolved. Deletions cut 0 bases from V and 4 bases from J, with 22 bases between. The CDR3 consists of 19 residues. CDR1 is LNHNV and CDR2 is YYDKDF in the germline V gene (reference sequence).

V is TRBV28 and J is TRBJ2-3, with TRBD2 identical over 10 bases. The CDR3 extends over 18 amino acids. Per germline, CDR1 MDHEN and CDR2 SYDVKM. Losses at the gene ends were 3 bases for V and 3 bases for J; bases not matched to a gene: 12. CDR3 sequence (DNA): TGTGCCAGCAGTTTTTACAGCGGGAGGGCCGTCACAACAGATACGCAGTATTTT. Its translation is CASSFYSGRAVTTDTQYF.

The V call is TRBV27, the J call TRBJ2-7; 7 bases line up with TRBD1. CDR3 length: 15 amino acids. The J segment lost 4 bases and the V segment lost 4 bases, leaving 10 bases of the junction unmatched. In germline, CDR1 is MNHEY, CDR2 SMNVEV (reference sequence). CDR3 in amino acids: CASSSGQLKGYEQYF. The CDR3 coding sequence is TGTGCCAGCAGTTCGGGACAGCTCAAGGGGTACGAGCAGTACTTC.

CDR3 amino acids: CASSQAGAGAGNTIYF. DNA for the CDR3: TGCGCCAGCAGCCAAGCAGGCGCAGGGGCTGGAAACACCATATATTTT. The rearrangement links TRBV4-1 to TRBJ1-3, with D tentatively TRBD1 (6 bases). The ends were cut back, 1 base at V and 2 bases at J, with 12 bases in the middle. Germline assignment: CDR1 MGHRA and CDR2 YSYEKL. The CDR3 is made up of 16 amino acids.

The chain carries TRBV28 and TRBJ2-7, with D perhaps matching TRBD1 (5 bases). Germline V gene data show CDR1 as MDHEN and CDR2 as SYDVKM. V lost 4 bases and J lost 3, with 22 bases in between. The CDR3 length is 17 residues. CDR3 nucleotide sequence: TGTGCCAGCAGTTCCGTTACTCGACAGAAACCTAACTACGAGCAGTACTTC. Translated: CASSSVTRQKPNYEQYF. The full variable domain, its missing parts supplied by reference TRBV28 and TRBJ2-7, is DVKVTQSSRYLVKRTGEKVFLECVQDMDHENMFWYRQDPGLGLRLIYFSYDVKMKEKGDIPEGYSVSREKKERFSLILESASTNQTSMYLCASSSVTRQKPNYEQYFGPGTRLTVT.

The chain joins TRBV11-2 to TRBJ2-3; no clear D gene. V shed 3 bases and J shed 2 bases, with 15 bases lying between them. The CDR3 is 16 amino acids. Germline CDR1 SGHAT, CDR2 FQNNGV. CDR3 DNA: TGTGCCAGCAGCTTTAGGTTAGCCGGATCCACAGATACGCAGTATTTT. It encodes CASSFRLAGSTDTQYF.